Below, one TCR beta chain is given with its context. Beta-chain TCR CDR3 regions were amplified from RNA transcripts. RT-PCR was first run with HTBI primers, then multiplex PCR in a second round. TCRdb reprocessed the multiplex PCR reads with MiXCR, giving one entry per CDR3 protein. The sample shows 500,000 to 700,000 distinct CDR3 sequences, about two fifths of them seen only once. Patients were excluded if they had other autoimmune diseases or uncontrolled infections, and likewise if pregnancy or lactation applied. Each diagnosis was determined on the basis of clinical symptoms, serum thyroxine, TRAb, thyroid ultrasound and orbital computed tomography. Germline V gives CDR1 SGDLS, CDR2 YYNGEE. V was clipped by 4 bases and J by 0 bases, with 17 bases between them. The CDR3 contains 17 residues. This sample is part of a study of Graves' ophthalmopathy and Graves' hyperthyroidism.

The sample taken for sequencing was peripheral blood or thyroid tissue (not recorded which). The TCR originated in an adult man with Graves' hyperthyroidism. This chain uses TRBV9 with TRBJ1-3; possibly TRBD1 for D (6 bases). For the CDR3, the DNA is TGTGCCAGCAGCCTAAGAGGGGACAAGGACTCTGGAAACACCATATATTTT. This codes for CASSLRGDKDSGNTIYF.